The T cell receptor (beta chain) under discussion was sequenced for a study of CD8 T cells in Susac syndrome. Germline V gene sequence: CDR1 MGHDK, CDR2 SYGVNS. V lost 3 bases and J lost 3; bases outside the gene matches: 10. The length of the CDR3 is 17 residues. Random-hexamer reverse transcription was applied to about 0.45 to 1 ug RNA. TCR beta CDR3 was amplified by immunoSEQ multiplex PCR. This amplification extended across 54 Vbeta and 13 Jbeta segments. One entry per CDR3 protein, called by TCRdb with MiXCR from the immunoSEQ multiplex PCR reads. The sample lists 95,000 to 150,000 distinct CDR3 sequences; roughly 94% were seen once.

This chain uses TRBV25-1 with TRBJ2-5; 10 nucleotides match TRBD2. The sequencing input was CD8+ T cells from PBMCs. The sequence came from a human donor with Susac syndrome. The CDR3 loop reads CASSDLARSGGEETQYF. The CDR3 DNA reads TGTGCCAGCAGTGACCTAGCCCGCAGCGGGGGGGAAGAGACCCAGTACTTC.